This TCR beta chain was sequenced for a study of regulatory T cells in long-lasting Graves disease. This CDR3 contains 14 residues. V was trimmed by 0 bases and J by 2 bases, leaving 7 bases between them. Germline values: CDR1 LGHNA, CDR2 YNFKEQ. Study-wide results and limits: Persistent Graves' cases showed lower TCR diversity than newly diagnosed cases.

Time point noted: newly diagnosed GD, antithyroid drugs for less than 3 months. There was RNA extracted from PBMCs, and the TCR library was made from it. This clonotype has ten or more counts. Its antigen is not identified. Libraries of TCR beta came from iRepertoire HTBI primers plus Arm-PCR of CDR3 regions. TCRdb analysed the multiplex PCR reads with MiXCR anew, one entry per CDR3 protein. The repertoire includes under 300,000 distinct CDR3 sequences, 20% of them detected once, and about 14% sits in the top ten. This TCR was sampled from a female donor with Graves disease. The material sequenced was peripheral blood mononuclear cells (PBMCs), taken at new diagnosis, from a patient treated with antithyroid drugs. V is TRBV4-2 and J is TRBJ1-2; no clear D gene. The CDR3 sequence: CASSQDDGNYGYTF. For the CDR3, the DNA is TGTGCCAGCAGCCAAGATGACGGAAACTATGGCTACACCTTC.